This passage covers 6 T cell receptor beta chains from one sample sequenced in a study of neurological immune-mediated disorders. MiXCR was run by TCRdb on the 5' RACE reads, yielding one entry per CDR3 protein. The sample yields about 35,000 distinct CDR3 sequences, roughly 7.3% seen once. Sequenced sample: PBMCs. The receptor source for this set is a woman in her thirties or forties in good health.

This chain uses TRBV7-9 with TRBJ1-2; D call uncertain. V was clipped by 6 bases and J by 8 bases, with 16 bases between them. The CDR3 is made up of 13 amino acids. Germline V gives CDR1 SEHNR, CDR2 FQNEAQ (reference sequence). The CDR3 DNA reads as TGTGCCAGCAGACCAGAGAGGGTAAACGGCTACACCTTC. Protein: CASRPERVNGYTF.

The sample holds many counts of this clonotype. The CDR3 region has the DNA TGCAGTGTTCCCTTCCGGGACAGGGGAAATGAGCAGTTCTTC. Translation gives CSVPFRDRGNEQFF. The chain uses TRBV20-1 and TRBJ2-1; TRBD1 matches 10 bases. CDR1 is DFQATT, CDR2 SNEGSKA, per germline (reference sequence). The CDR3 sequence is 14 residues long. The V and J ends lost 7 bases and 7 bases, in that order; junction bases with no gene match: 10.

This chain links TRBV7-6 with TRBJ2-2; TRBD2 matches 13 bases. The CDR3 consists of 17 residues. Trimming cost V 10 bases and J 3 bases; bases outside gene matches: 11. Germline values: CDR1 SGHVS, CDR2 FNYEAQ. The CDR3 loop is CAILAGGPVLDTGELFF. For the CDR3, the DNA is TGTGCCATACTAGCGGGAGGGCCAGTTTTGGACACCGGGGAGCTGTTTTTT.

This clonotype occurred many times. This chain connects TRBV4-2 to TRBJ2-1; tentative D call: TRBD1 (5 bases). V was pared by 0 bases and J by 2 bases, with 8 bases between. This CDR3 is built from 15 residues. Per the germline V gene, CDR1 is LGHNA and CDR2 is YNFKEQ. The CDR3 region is CASSQEKGAYNEQFF. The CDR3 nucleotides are TGTGCCAGCAGCCAAGAAAAAGGGGCCTACAATGAGCAGTTCTTC.

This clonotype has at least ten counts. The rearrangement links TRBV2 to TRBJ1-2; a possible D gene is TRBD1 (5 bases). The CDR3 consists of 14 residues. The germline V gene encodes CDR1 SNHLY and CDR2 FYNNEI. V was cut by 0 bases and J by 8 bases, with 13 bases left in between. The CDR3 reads CASSEAGRVQGYTF. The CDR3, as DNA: TGTGCCAGCAGTGAAGCAGGCAGGGTACAGGGCTACACCTTC.

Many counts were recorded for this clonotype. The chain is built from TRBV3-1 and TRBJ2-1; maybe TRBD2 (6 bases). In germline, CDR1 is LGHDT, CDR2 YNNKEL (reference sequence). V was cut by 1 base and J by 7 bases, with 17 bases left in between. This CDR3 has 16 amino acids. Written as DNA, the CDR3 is TGTGCCAGCAGCCAAGTCGGGAGCGTTGTCGGGAATGAGCAGTTCTTC. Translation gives CASSQVGSVVGNEQFF.